This T cell receptor beta chain was sequenced during a study of CD8 T cells in Susac syndrome. Random hexamers served to reverse transcribe roughly 0.5 to 1 ug RNA. TCRdb reprocessed the immunoSEQ multiplex PCR reads with MiXCR, giving one entry per CDR3 protein. The profile shows 180,000 or so distinct CDR3 sequences, around 94% of them singletons. The germline CDR1 and CDR2 sequences are MDHEN and SYDVKM. V was clipped by 4 bases and J by 1 base; unmatched bases: 3. CDR3 length: 14 amino acids. The origin of this receptor is a human donor in good health. The chain joins TRBV28 to TRBJ2-5, with 7 nucleotides matching TRBD1. Source material: CD4+ T cells from PBMCs. This CDR3 is CASSWGTAQETQYF. The CDR3 DNA reads as TGTGCCAGCAGTTGGGGGACAGCCCAAGAGACCCAGTACTTC.